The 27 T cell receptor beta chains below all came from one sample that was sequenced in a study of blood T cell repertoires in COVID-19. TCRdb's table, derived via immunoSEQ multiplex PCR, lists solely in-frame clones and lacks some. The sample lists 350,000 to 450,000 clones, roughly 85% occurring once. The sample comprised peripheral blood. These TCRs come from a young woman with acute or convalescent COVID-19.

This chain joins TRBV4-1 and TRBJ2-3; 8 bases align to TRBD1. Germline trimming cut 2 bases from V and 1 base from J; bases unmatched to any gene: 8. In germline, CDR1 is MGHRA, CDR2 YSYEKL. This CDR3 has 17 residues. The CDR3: CASSQISPGQGTDTQYF. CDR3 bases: TGCGCCAGCAGCCAAATTTCCCCGGGACAGGGCACAGATACGCAGTATTTT.

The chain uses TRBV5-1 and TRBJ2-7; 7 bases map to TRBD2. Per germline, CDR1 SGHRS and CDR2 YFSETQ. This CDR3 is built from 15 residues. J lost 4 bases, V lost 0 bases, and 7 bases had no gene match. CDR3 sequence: CASSLGSSGLYEQYF. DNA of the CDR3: TGCGCCAGCAGCTTGGGGTCTAGCGGTCTGTACGAGCAGTACTTC.

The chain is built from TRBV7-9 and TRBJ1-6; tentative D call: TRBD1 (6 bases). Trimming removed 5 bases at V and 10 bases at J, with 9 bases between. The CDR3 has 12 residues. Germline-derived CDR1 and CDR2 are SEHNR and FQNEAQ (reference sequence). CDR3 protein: CASSPGQSPLHF. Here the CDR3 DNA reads TGTGCCAGCAGCCCCGGACAGTCACCCCTCCACTTT.

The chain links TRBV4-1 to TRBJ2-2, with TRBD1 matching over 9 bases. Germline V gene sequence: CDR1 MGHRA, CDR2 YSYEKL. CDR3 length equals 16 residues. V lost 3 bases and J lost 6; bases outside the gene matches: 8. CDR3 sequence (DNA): TGCGCCAGCAGCCAGATAGGGACAGGGACGTCCGGGGAGCTGTTTTTT. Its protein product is CASSQIGTGTSGELFF.

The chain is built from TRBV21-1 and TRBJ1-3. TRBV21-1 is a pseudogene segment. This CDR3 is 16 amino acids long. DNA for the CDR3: TGTGCCAGCAGCCCTACTTTGAGCGAGTGTGGAAACACCATATATTTT. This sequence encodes CASSPTLSECGNTIYF.

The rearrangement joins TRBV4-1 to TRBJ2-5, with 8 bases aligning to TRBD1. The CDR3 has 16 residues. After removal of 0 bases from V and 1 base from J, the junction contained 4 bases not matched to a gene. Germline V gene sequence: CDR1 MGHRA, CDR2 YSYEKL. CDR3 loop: CASSQEPGTGQETQYF. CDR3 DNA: TGCGCCAGCAGCCAAGAACCAGGGACAGGCCAAGAGACCCAGTACTTC.

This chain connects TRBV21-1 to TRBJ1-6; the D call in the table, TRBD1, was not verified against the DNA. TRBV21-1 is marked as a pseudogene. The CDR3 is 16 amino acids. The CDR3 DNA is TGTGCCAGCAGCAAAGCGACAGGGGGCTATAATTCACCCCTCCACTTT. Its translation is CASSKATGGYNSPLHF.

CDR3 region: CASSLRQGTSPLHF. The CDR3 nucleotides are TGTGCCAGCAGCCTCCGACAGGGAACCTCACCCCTCCACTTT. The chain is built from TRBV9 and TRBJ1-6; 7 nucleotides agree with TRBD1. J was trimmed by 10 bases and V by 4 bases; bases with no gene match: 8. The CDR3 loop spans 14 amino acids. Germline lookup yields CDR1 SGDLS and CDR2 YYNGEE.

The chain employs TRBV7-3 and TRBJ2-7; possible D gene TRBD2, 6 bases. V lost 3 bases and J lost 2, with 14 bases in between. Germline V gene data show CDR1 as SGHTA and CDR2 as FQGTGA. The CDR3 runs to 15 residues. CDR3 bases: TGTGCCAGCAGCTTGGATGGTGGGGGGACCTACGAGCAGTACTTC. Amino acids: CASSLDGGGTYEQYF. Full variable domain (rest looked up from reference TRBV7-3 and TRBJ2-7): GAGVSQTPSNKVTEKGKYVELRCDPISGHTALYWYRQSLGQGPEFLIYFQGTGAADDSGLPNDRFFAVRPEGSVSTLKIQRTERGDSAVYLCASSLDGGGTYEQYFGPGTRLTVT.

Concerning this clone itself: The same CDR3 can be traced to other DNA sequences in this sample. The chain's CDR3 is CASSLGGLGYTF. CDR3 DNA sequence: TGCGCCAGCAGCTTGGGCGGGTTGGGCTACACCTTC. The J gene is TRBJ1-2, the V gene TRBV5-1; D gene ambiguous. Germline V lookup: CDR1 SGHRS, CDR2 YFSETQ. Trimming removed 0 bases at V and 8 bases at J, with 8 bases between. The CDR3 is 12 residues long.

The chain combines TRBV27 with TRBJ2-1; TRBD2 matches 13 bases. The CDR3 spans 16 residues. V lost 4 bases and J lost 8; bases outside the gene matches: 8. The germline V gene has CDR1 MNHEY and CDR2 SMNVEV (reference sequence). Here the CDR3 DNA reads TGTGCCAGCAGTTCCTGGACTAGCGGGAGATCGCATGAGCAGTTCTTC. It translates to CASSSWTSGRSHEQFF.

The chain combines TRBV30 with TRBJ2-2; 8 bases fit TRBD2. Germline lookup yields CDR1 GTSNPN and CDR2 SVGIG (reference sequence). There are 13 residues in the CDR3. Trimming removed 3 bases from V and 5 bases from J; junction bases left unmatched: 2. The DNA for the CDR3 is TGTGCCTGGAGCCCGGGGGGGACCGGGGAGCTGTTTTTT. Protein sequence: CAWSPGGTGELFF.

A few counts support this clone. CDR3 sequence (DNA): TGTGCCAGCAGCAATCTAAAGCGGGCCATTAACTACGAGCAGTACTTC. Its protein product is CASSNLKRAINYEQYF. The J gene is TRBJ2-7, the V gene TRBV5-8, with D perhaps TRBD2 (6 bases). This CDR3 has 16 amino acids. Trimming shortened V by 4 bases and J by 3 bases, and 20 bases separated the two germline ends. Germline V gene data show CDR1 as SGHTS and CDR2 as YDEGEE.

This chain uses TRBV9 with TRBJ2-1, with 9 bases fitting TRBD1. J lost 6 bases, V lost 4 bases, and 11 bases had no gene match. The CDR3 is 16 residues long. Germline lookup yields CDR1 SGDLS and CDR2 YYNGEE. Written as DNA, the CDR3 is TGTGCCAGCAGCCCTCCGACCCGGACAGGGGTCAATGAGCAGTTCTTC. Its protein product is CASSPPTRTGVNEQFF.

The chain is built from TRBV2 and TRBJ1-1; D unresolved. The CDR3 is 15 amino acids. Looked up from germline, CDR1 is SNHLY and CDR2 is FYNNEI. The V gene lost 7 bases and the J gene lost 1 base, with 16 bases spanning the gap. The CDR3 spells CASTDAANENTEAFF. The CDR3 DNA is TGTGCCAGCACCGACGCGGCGAACGAGAACACTGAAGCTTTCTTT.

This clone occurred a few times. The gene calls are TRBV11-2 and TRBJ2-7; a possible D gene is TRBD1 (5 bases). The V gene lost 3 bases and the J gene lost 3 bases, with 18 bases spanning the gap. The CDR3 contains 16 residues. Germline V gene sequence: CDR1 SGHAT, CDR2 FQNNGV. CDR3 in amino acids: CASSFDNIRVVYEQYF. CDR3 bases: TGTGCCAGCAGCTTTGATAATATCAGGGTAGTCTACGAGCAGTACTTC. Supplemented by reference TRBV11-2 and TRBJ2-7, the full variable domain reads EAGVAQSPRYKIIEKRQSVAFWCNPISGHATLYWYQQILGQGPKLLIQFQNNGVVDDSQLPKDRFSAERLKGVDSTLKIQPAKLEDSAVYLCASSFDNIRVVYEQYFGPGTRLTVT.

CDR3 protein: CASSTNRGSSNYGYTF. Here the CDR3 DNA reads TGTGCCAGTAGTACAAACAGGGGGTCTTCTAACTATGGCTACACCTTC. The V call is TRBV19, the J call TRBJ1-2, with 8 bases identical to TRBD1. V gave up 4 bases and J gave up 0 bases; unmatched junction bases: 7. This CDR3 contains 16 residues. Per germline, CDR1 LNHDA and CDR2 SQIVND (reference sequence). Supplemented by reference TRBV19 and TRBJ1-2, the full variable domain reads DGGITQSPKYLFRKEGQNVTLSCEQNLNHDAMYWYRQDPGQGLRLIYYSQIVNDFQKGDIAEGYSVSREKKESFPLTVTSAQKNPTAFYLCASSTNRGSSNYGYTFGSGTRLTVV.

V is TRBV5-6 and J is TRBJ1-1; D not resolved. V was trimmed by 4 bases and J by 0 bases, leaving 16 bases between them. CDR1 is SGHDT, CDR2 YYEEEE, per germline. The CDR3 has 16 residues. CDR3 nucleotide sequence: TGTGCCAGCAGCCCCGCGAGTATGTTCATGAACACTGAAGCTTTCTTT. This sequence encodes CASSPASMFMNTEAFF.

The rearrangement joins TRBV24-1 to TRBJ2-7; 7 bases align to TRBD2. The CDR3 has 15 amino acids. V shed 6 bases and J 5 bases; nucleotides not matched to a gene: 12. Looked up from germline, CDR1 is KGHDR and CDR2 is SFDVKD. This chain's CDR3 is CATSHLSGGEDEQYF. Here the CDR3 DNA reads TGTGCCACCAGTCACCTTTCGGGGGGTGAAGACGAGCAGTACTTC.

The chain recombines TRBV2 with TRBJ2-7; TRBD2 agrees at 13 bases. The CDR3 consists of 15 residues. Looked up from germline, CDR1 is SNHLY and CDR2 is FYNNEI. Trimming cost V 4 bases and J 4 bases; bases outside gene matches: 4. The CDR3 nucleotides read TGTGCCAGCAGTGTAGGACTAGCGGGAGAATACGAGCAGTACTTC. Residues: CASSVGLAGEYEQYF.

In DNA, the CDR3 is TGCGCCAGCAGCTTGGGGGGCATGAACACTGAAGCTTTCTTT. Protein product: CASSLGGMNTEAFF. This sequence joins TRBV5-1 and TRBJ1-1; D may be TRBD1 (5 bases). Germline V gene lookup returns CDR1 SGHRS and CDR2 YFSETQ. V was cut by 0 bases and J by 0 bases, with 6 bases left in between. This CDR3 spans 14 amino acids.

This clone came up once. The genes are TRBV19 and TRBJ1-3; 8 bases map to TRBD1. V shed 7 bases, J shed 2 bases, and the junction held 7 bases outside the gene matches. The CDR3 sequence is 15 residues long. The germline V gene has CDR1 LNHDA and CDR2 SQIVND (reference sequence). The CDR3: CASNPGGAAGNTIYF. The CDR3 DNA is TGTGCCAGTAATCCAGGGGGCGCGGCTGGAAACACCATATATTTT.

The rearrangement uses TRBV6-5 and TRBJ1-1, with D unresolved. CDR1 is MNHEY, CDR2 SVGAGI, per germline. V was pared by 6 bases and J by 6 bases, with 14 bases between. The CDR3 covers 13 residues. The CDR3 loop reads CASSPWREAEAFF. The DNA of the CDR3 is TGTGCCAGCAGCCCCTGGAGGGAGGCTGAAGCTTTCTTT.

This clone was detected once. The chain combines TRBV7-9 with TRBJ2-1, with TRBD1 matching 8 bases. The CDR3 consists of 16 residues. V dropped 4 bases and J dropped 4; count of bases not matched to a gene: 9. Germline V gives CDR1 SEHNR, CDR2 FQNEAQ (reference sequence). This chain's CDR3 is CASSYERQGIYNEQFF. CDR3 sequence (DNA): TGTGCCAGCAGCTACGAACGACAGGGGATATACAATGAGCAGTTCTTC.

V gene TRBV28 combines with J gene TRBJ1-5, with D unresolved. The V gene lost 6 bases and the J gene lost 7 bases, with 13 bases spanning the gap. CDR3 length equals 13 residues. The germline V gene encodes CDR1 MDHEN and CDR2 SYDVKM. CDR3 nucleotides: TGTGCCAGCAGCTCGAGGAGGGAACAGCCCCAGCATTTT. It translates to CASSSRREQPQHF.

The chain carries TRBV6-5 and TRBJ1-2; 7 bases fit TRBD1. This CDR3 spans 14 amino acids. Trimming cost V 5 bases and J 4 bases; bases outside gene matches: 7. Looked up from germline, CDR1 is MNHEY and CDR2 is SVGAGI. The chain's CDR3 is CASSPRQGRYGYTF. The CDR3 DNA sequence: TGTGCCAGCAGTCCACGACAGGGACGCTATGGCTACACCTTC.

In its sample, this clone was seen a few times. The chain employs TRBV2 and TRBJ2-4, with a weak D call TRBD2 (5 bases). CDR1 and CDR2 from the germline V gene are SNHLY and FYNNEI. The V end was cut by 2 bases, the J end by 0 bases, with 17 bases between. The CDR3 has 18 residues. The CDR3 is CASSERGMSALAKNIQYF. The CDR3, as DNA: TGTGCCAGCAGTGAACGGGGAATGTCAGCACTAGCCAAAAACATTCAGTACTTC.